The 20 T cell receptor beta chains given below trace back to one sample, sequenced in a study of blood T cell repertoires in COVID-19. Some clones are missing from TCRdb's copy, which holds only in-frame ones; the method was immunoSEQ multiplex PCR. The sample lists 300,000 or so clones, roughly 87% seen once, with approximately 1% in the top ten. Sample: PBMCs or T cells enriched from blood (not recorded which). The receptors were gathered from a woman aged 25-40 years who had recovered from COVID-19.

The chain combines TRBV24-1 with TRBJ2-3; 7 nucleotides align to TRBD1. The CDR3 is 16 amino acids. After removal of 1 base from V and 1 base from J, the junction contained 4 bases not matched to a gene. CDR1 is KGHDR, CDR2 SFDVKD, per germline. This chain's CDR3 is CATSDLRGPGTDTQYF. CDR3 DNA sequence: TGTGCCACCAGTGATTTAAGGGGGCCTGGCACAGATACGCAGTATTTT.

The gene calls are TRBV11-2 and TRBJ1-4; 9 bases agree with TRBD1. The CDR3 consists of 16 residues. V gave up 1 base and J gave up 8 bases; unmatched junction bases: 8. Per the germline V gene, CDR1 is SGHAT and CDR2 is FQNNGV. CDR3 loop: CASSLGTGVLREKLFF. As DNA, the CDR3 is TGTGCCAGCAGCTTAGGGACAGGGGTATTAAGGGAAAAACTGTTTTTT.

The gene calls are TRBV2 and TRBJ1-2; maybe TRBD1 (6 bases). Trimming removed 4 bases from V and 5 bases from J, with 17 bases in between. Germline assignment: CDR1 SNHLY and CDR2 FYNNEI. CDR3 size: 15 residues. DNA for the CDR3: TGTGCCAGCAGTGTCACGGCAGGGGTTGATTATGGCTACACCTTC. Its protein is CASSVTAGVDYGYTF.

This clone was detected only a few times. The chain recombines TRBV6-5 with TRBJ1-2; D gene uncertain. Germline V gives CDR1 MNHEY, CDR2 SVGAGI. The CDR3 is 14 amino acids. Trimming removed 2 bases at V and 2 bases at J, with 9 bases between. CDR3 nucleotide sequence: TGTGCCAGCAGTTACGGCAGCGCAAACTATGGCTACACCTTC. Amino acids: CASSYGSANYGYTF.

This rearrangement joins TRBV6-5 to TRBJ2-3; 10 bases are a match to TRBD2. The germline V gene encodes CDR1 MNHEY and CDR2 SVGAGI. The CDR3 loop spans 15 amino acids. V lost 6 bases to trimming and J lost 5 bases; unmatched junction nucleotides: 8. This CDR3 is CASSKTSGAVDTQYF. CDR3 bases: TGTGCCAGCAGCAAAACTAGCGGGGCTGTAGATACGCAGTATTTT.

The table lists this clone with a few counts. V and J are TRBV19 and TRBJ2-1; 7 nucleotides align to TRBD1. V lost 10 bases, J lost 7 bases, and 10 bases stayed unmatched. Looked up from germline, CDR1 is LNHDA and CDR2 is SQIVND (reference sequence). This CDR3 is built from 13 residues. The chain's CDR3 is CATHSGTVNEQFF. As DNA, the CDR3 is TGTGCCACCCATTCCGGGACAGTAAATGAGCAGTTCTTC.

The V and J genes are TRBV10-1 and TRBJ2-3; 9 bases are shared with TRBD1. The V segment lost 4 bases and the J segment 0 bases; nucleotides outside the gene matches: 8. Germline V gene sequence: CDR1 WNHNN, CDR2 SYGVQD (reference sequence). This CDR3 has 17 amino acids. CDR3 amino acids: CASSGIGTGLSTDTQYF. CDR3 coding DNA: TGCGCCAGCAGTGGGATCGGGACAGGGCTCAGCACAGATACGCAGTATTTT.

The J gene is TRBJ2-3, the V gene TRBV28; TRBD2 aligns across 13 bases. The CDR3 is 20 amino acids. Per germline, CDR1 MDHEN and CDR2 SYDVKM. Trimming cost V 2 bases and J 0 bases; bases outside gene matches: 11. The CDR3 region has the DNA TGTGCCAGCAGTTTAGTTACTAGCGGGGGGGCCGGGGATAGCACAGATACGCAGTATTTT. Its translation: CASSLVTSGGAGDSTDTQYF.

This chain uses TRBV2 with TRBJ1-2; perhaps TRBD1 as D (5 bases). V was shortened by 4 bases and J by 4 bases, with 10 bases between the two germline ends. Germline lookup yields CDR1 SNHLY and CDR2 FYNNEI. The length of the CDR3 is 13 residues. Here the CDR3 reads CASSGRAPYGYTF. The CDR3 DNA follows: TGTGCCAGCAGTGGCAGGGCGCCCTATGGCTACACCTTC.

This clone has more than one count but fewer than ten. This sequence joins TRBV7-9 and TRBJ1-6; D call uncertain. Trimming removed 3 bases at V and 5 bases at J, with 11 bases between. The germline V gene encodes CDR1 SEHNR and CDR2 FQNEAQ (reference sequence). The CDR3 contains 15 residues. This CDR3 reads CASSLPLGHNSPLHF. The CDR3 DNA reads TGTGCCAGCAGCTTGCCCCTTGGGCATAATTCACCCCTCCACTTT.

V usage is TRBV2 and J usage is TRBJ2-1; TRBD2 matches at 11 bases. The CDR3 covers 13 residues. Germline V lookup: CDR1 SNHLY, CDR2 FYNNEI. V shed 10 bases, J shed 8 bases, and the junction held 7 bases outside the gene matches. CDR3 nucleotide sequence: TGTGCCAAACGGATGACTAGCGGGGATGAGCAGTTCTTC. This encodes CAKRMTSGDEQFF.

The rearrangement uses TRBV29-1 and TRBJ2-1; D gene ambiguous. Trimming took off 6 bases at V and 0 bases at J, with 15 bases between the two ends. From germline, CDR1 is SQVTM and CDR2 ANQGSEA. The CDR3 totals 15 residues. The CDR3 here is CSVYSTESSYNEQFF. CDR3 sequence (DNA): TGCAGCGTCTATAGTACAGAGAGCTCCTACAATGAGCAGTTCTTC.

This chain links TRBV9 with TRBJ2-3, with TRBD1 as a possible D gene (6 bases). This CDR3 has 15 residues. CDR1 and CDR2 (germline): SGDLS, YYNGEE. V lost 3 bases and J 0 bases, leaving 11 bases between the germline ends. The CDR3, as DNA: TGTGCCAGCAGCGCCCTGGGACATAGCACAGATACGCAGTATTTT. Translated: CASSALGHSTDTQYF. The complete variable domain, with remaining parts taken from reference TRBV9 and TRBJ2-3, reads DSGVTQTPKHLITATGQRVTLRCSPRSGDLSVYWYQQSLDQGLQFLIQYYNGEERAKGNILERFSAQQFPDLHSELNLSSLELGDSALYFCASSALGHSTDTQYFGPGTRLTVL.

This clone was seen only a few times. The chain is built from TRBV7-8 and TRBJ2-2, with D unclear. This CDR3 contains 14 residues. CDR1 and CDR2 from the germline V gene are SGHVS and FQNEAQ. Trimming removed 3 bases at V and 1 base at J, with 6 bases between. CDR3 sequence (DNA): TGTGCCAGCAGCTTCGACTTGAACACCGGGGAGCTGTTTTTT. The encoded protein is CASSFDLNTGELFF.

This clone has only one observation. This chain joins TRBV24-1 and TRBJ1-5; D call uncertain. Deletions cut 2 bases from V and 0 bases from J, with 10 bases between. Germline-derived CDR1 and CDR2 are KGHDR and SFDVKD. The CDR3 has 16 amino acids. CDR3 sequence (DNA): TGTGCCACCAGTGATTCCTCGGGTTCTAGCAATCAGCCCCAGCATTTT. Translation: CATSDSSGSSNQPQHF.

The chain couples TRBV12-3 or TRBV12-4 to TRBJ1-2; 8 bases map to TRBD1. The CDR3 contains 13 residues. V was pared by 7 bases and J by 4 bases, with 5 bases of the junction left unmatched. The CDR3, as DNA: TGTGCCAGCAAAACCGGGACAGGCTATGGCTACACCTTC. This gives the protein CASKTGTGYGYTF.

This chain joins TRBV29-1 and TRBJ2-5; TRBD1 aligns across 8 bases. CDR3 size: 12 residues. The V gene's germline CDR1 is SQVTM and CDR2 ANQGSEA. The V and J ends lost 7 bases and 3 bases, in that order; junction bases with no gene match: 4. CDR3 region: CSAQTGEETQYF. For the CDR3, the DNA is TGCAGCGCCCAGACAGGGGAAGAGACCCAGTACTTC. Based on the CDR3 plus reference TRBV29-1 and TRBJ2-5, the full variable domain is SAVISQKPSRDICQRGTSLTIQCQVDSQVTMMFWYRQQPGQSLTLIATANQGSEATYESGFVIDKFPISRPNLTFSTLTVSNMSPEDSSIYLCSAQTGEETQYFGPGTRLLVL.

The gene calls are TRBV7-9 and TRBJ1-5; 8 positions agree with TRBD1. Germline assignment: CDR1 SEHNR and CDR2 FQNEAQ (reference sequence). CDR3 length: 16 residues. V gave up 6 bases and J gave up 6 bases; unmatched junction bases: 13. The CDR3 coding sequence is TGTGCCAGCAGTTCGGCGGGGCAGGGGGCAGGTCAGCCCCAGCATTTT. It translates to CASSSAGQGAGQPQHF. The variable domain in full, completed from reference TRBV7-9 and TRBJ1-5, reads DTGVSQNPRHKITKRGQNVTFRCDPISEHNRLYWYRQTLGQGPEFLTYFQNEAQLEKSRLLSDRFSAERPKGSFSTLEIQRTEQGDSAMYLCASSSAGQGAGQPQHFGDGTRLSIL.

The V gene is TRBV7-6, the J gene TRBJ1-2; 9 nucleotides agree with TRBD1. Germline V lookup: CDR1 SGHVS, CDR2 FNYEAQ. V lost 5 bases to trimming and J lost 2 bases; unmatched junction nucleotides: 6. This CDR3 comprises 15 residues. CDR3 loop: CASSPGTGKNYGYTF. For the CDR3, the DNA is TGTGCCAGCAGCCCAGGGACAGGGAAGAACTATGGCTACACCTTC.

This clone was detected only once. The V and J genes are TRBV5-1 and TRBJ1-1, with a tentative D call TRBD1 (5 bases). The V end lost 3 bases, the J end lost 1 base, and 10 bases lay between the germline ends. The CDR3 runs to 14 residues. The germline V gene has CDR1 SGHRS and CDR2 YFSETQ. In nucleotides, the CDR3 is TGCGCCAGCAGCTGGCAGGGTGCGAACACTGAAGCTTTCTTT. It codes for CASSWQGANTEAFF. Complete variable domain (other parts from reference TRBV5-1 and TRBJ1-1): KAGVTQTPRYLIKTRGQQVTLSCSPISGHRSVSWYQQTPGQGLQFLFEYFSETQRNKGNFPGRFSGRQFSNSRSEMNVSTLELGDSALYLCASSWQGANTEAFFGQGTRLTVV.